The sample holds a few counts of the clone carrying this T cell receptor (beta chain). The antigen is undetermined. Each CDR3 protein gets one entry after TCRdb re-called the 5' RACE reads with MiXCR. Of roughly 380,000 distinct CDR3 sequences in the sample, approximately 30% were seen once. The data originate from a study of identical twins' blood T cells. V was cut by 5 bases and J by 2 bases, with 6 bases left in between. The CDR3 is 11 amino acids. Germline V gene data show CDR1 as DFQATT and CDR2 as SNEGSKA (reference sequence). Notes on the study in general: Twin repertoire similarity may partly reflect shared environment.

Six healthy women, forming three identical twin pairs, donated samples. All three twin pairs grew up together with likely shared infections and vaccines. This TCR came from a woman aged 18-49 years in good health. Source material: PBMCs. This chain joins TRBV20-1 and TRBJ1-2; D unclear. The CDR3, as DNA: TGCAGTGCTTGGGAGAACTATGGCTACACCTTC. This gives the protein CSAWENYGYTF.